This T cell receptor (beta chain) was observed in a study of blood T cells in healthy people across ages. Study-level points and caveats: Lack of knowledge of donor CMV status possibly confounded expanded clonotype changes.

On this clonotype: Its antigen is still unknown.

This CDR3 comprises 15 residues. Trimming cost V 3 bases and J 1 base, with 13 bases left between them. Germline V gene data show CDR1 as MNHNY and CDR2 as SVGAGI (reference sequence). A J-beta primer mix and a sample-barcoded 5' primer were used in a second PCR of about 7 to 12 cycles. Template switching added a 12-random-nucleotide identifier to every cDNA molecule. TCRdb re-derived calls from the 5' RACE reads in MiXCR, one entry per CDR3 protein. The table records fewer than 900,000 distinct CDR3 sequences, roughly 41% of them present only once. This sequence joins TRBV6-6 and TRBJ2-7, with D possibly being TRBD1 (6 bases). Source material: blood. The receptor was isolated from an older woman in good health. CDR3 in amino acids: CASSYRPGQSYEQYF. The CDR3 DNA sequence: TGTGCCAGCAGTTATAGGCCCGGACAGTCCTACGAGCAGTACTTC.